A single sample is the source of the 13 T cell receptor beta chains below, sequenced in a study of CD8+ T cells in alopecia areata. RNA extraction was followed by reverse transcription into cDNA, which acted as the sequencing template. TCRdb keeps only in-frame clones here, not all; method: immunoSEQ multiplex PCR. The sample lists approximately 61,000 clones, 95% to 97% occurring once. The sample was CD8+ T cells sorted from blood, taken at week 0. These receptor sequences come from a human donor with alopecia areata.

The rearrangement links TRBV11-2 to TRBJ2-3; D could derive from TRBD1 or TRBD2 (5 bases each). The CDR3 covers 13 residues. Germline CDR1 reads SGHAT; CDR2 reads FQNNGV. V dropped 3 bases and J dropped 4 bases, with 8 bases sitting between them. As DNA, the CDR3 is TGTGCCAGCAGCTTCGGGGCCGCAGATACGCAGTATTTT. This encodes CASSFGAADTQYF. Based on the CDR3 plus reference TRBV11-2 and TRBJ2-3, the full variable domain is EAGVAQSPRYKIIEKRQSVAFWCNPISGHATLYWYQQILGQGPKLLIQFQNNGVVDDSQLPKDRFSAERLKGVDSTLKIQPAKLEDSAVYLCASSFGAADTQYFGPGTRLTVL.

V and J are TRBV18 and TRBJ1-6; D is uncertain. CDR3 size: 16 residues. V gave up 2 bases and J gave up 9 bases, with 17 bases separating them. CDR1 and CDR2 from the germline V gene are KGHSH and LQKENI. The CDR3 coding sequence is TGTGCCAGCTCACCATGGGCCCGGGTGGAGGTTTCACCCCTCCACTTT. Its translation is CASSPWARVEVSPLHF. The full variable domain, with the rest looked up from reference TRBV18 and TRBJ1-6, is NAGVMQNPRHLVRRRGQEARLRCSPMKGHSHVYWYRQLPEEGLKFMVYLQKENIIDESGMPKERFSAEFPKEGPSILRIQQVVRGDSAAYFCASSPWARVEVSPLHFGNGTRLTVT.

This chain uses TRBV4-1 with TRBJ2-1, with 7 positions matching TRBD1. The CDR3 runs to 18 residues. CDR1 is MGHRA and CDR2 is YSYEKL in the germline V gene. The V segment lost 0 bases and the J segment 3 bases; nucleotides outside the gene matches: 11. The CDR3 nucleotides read TGCGCCAGCAGCCAAGATGGACAGGATAATAACGACTACAATGAGCAGTTCTTC. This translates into CASSQDGQDNNDYNEQFF.

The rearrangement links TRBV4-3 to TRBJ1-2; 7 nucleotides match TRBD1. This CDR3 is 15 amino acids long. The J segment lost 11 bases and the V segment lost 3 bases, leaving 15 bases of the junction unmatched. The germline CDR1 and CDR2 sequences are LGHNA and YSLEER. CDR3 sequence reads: CASSQERGTVLPYTF. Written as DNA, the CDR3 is TGCGCCAGCAGCCAGGAGCGTGGGACAGTCCTCCCTTACACCTTC.

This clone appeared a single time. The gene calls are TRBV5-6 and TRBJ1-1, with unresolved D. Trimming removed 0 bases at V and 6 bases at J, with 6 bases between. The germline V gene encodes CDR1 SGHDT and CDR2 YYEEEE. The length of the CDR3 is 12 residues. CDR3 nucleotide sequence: TGTGCCAGCAGCTTGGTAGCAGCTGAAGCTTTCTTT. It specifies CASSLVAAEAFF.

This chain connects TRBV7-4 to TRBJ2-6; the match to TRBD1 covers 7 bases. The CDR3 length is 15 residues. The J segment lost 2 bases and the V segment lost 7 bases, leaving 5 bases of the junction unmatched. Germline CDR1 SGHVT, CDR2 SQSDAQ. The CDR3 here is CASNRQGTGANVLTF. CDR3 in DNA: TGTGCCAGCAACCGACAGGGAACTGGGGCCAACGTCCTGACTTTC.

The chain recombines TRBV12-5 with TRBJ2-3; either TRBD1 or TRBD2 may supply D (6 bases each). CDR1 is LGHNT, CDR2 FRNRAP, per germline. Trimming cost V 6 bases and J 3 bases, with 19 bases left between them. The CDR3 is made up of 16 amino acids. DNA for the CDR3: TGTGCTAGTGGACCCGCCTGGGGGGCAAGAACAGATACGCAGTATTTT. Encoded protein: CASGPAWGARTDTQYF.

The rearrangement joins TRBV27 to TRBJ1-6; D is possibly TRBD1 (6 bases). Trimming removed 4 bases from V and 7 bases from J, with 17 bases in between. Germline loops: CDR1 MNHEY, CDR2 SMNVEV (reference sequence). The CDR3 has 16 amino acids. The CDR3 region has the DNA TGTGCCAGCAGTTCGAGCCTCAGGGGCCCGAATTCACCCCTCCACTTT. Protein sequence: CASSSSLRGPNSPLHF.

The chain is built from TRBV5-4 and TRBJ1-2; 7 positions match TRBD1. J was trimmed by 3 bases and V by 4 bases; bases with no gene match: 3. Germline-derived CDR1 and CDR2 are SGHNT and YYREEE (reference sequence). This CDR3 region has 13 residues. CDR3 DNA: TGTGCCAGCAGCCCTACAGGGGACTATGGCTACACCTTC. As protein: CASSPTGDYGYTF. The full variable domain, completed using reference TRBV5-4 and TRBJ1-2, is ETGVTQSPTHLIKTRGQQVTLRCSSQSGHNTVSWYQQALGQGPQFIFQYYREEENGRGNFPPRFSGLQFPNYSSELNVNALELDDSALYLCASSPTGDYGYTFGSGTRLTVV.

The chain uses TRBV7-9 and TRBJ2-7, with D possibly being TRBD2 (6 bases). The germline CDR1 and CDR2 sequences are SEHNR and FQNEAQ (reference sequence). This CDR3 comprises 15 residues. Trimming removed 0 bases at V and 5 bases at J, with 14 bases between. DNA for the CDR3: TGTGCCAGCAGCTTAGCGATTGGGGAGGACGACGAGCAGTACTTC. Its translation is CASSLAIGEDDEQYF. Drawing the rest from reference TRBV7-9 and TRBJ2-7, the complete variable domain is DTGVSQNPRHKITKRGQNVTFRCDPISEHNRLYWYRQTLGQGPEFLTYFQNEAQLEKSRLLSDRFSAERPKGSFSTLEIQRTEQGDSAMYLCASSLAIGEDDEQYFGPGTRLTVT.

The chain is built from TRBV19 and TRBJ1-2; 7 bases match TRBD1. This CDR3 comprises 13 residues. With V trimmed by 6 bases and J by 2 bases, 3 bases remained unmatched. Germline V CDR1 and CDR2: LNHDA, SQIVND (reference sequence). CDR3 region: CASSSTGNYGYTF. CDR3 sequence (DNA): TGTGCCAGTAGCTCGACAGGGAACTATGGCTACACCTTC.

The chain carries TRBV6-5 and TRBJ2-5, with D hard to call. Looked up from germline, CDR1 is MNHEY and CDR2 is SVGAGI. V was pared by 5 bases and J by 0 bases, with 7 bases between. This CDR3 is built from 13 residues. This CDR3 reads CASSIRDQETQYF. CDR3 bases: TGTGCCAGCAGTATTCGGGACCAAGAGACCCAGTACTTC.

CDR3 sequence reads: CASSPGTGPSTDTQYF. The CDR3 DNA reads as TGTGCCAGCAGCCCAGGGACCGGACCTAGCACAGATACGCAGTATTTT. The chain links TRBV7-9 to TRBJ2-3; D may match TRBD1 or TRBD2 (5 bases each). Between the trimmed V and J ends, which lost 5 bases and 0 bases, there was a span of 15 bases. CDR1 is SEHNR, CDR2 FQNEAQ, per germline (reference sequence). The CDR3 is 16 residues long.